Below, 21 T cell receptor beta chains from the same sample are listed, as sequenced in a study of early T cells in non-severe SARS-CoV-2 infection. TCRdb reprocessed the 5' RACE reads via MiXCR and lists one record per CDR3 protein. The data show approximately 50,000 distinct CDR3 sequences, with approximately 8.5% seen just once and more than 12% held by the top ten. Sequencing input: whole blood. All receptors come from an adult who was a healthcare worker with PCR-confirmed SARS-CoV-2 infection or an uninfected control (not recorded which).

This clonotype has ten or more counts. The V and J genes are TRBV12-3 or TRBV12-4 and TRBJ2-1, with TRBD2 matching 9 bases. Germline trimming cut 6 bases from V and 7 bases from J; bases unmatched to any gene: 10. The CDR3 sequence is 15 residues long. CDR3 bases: TGTGCCAGCAGCCGAAGGACTAGCGCTGTGAATGAGCAGTTCTTC. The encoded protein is CASSRRTSAVNEQFF.

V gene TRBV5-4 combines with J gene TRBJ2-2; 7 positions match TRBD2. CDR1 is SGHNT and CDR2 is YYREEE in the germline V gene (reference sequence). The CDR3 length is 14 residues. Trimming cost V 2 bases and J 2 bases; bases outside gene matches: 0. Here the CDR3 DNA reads TGTGCCAGCAGCTTAGCGGGAAACACCGGGGAGCTGTTTTTT. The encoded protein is CASSLAGNTGELFF.

The CDR3 is CASSQDRTGGTLAKNIQYF. CDR3 nucleotide sequence: TGCGCCAGCAGCCAAGATAGGACAGGGGGCACACTAGCCAAAAACATTCAGTACTTC. The rearrangement uses TRBV4-3 and TRBJ2-4, with 11 bases that match TRBD1. CDR1 and CDR2 (germline): LGHNA, YSLEER. The CDR3 runs to 19 residues. The V gene end was trimmed by 0 bases and the J gene end by 0 bases; junction bases not matched to a gene: 7.

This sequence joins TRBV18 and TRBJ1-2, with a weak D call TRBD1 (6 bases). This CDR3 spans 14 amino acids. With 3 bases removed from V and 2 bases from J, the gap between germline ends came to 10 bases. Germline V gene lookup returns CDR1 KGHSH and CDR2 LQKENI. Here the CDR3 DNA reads TGTGCCAGCTCACCCAACAGGGACAACTATGGCTACACCTTC. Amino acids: CASSPNRDNYGYTF.

CDR3 in DNA: TGTGCCAGCAGCTTAGTATCTGGGAACAATCAGCCCCAGCATTTT. Its protein is CASSLVSGNNQPQHF. The chain uses TRBV7-2 and TRBJ1-5; D unclear. V dropped 1 base and J dropped 3 bases, with 10 bases sitting between them. The CDR3 covers 15 residues. Per germline, CDR1 SGHTA and CDR2 FQGNSA. Supplemented by reference TRBV7-2 and TRBJ1-5, the full variable domain reads GAGVSQSPSNKVTEKGKDVELRCDPISGHTALYWYRQSLGQGLEFLIYFQGNSAPDKSGLPSDRFSAERTGGSVSTLTIQRTQQEDSAVYLCASSLVSGNNQPQHFGDGTRLSIL.

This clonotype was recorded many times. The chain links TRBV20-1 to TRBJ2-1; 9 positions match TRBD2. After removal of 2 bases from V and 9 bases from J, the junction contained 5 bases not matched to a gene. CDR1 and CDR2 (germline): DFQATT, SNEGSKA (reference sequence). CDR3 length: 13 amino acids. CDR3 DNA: TGCAGTGCTAGATCCGCGGGAGGGCGTGAGCAGTTCTTC. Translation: CSARSAGGREQFF.

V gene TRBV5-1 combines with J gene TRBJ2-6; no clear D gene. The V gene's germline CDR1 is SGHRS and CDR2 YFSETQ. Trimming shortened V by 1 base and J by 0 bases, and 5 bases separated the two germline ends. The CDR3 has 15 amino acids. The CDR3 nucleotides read TGCGCCAGCAGCTTGCTTAGCTCTGGGGCCAACGTCCTGACTTTC. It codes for CASSLLSSGANVLTF.

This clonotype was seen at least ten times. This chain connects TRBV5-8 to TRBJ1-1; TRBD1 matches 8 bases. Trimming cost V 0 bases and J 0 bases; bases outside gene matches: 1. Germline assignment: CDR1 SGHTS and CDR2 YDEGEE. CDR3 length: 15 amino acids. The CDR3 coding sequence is TGTGCCAGCAGCTTGGCAGGGGGCTTGAACACTGAAGCTTTCTTT. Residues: CASSLAGGLNTEAFF. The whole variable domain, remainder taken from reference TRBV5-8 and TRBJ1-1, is EAGVTQSPTHLIKTRGQQATLRCSPISGHTSVYWYQQALGLGLQFLLWYDEGEERNRGNFPPRFSGRQFPNYSSELNVNALELEDSALYLCASSLAGGLNTEAFFGQGTRLTVV.

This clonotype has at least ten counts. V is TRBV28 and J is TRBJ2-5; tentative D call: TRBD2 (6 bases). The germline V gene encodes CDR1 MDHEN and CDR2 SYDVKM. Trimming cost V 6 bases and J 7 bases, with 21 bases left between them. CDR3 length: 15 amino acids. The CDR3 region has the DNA TGTGCCAGCAGACCGATAGGAGGGGTCCTTGGGACCCAGTACTTC. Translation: CASRPIGGVLGTQYF. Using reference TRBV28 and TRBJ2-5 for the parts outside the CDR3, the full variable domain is DVKVTQSSRYLVKRTGEKVFLECVQDMDHENMFWYRQDPGLGLRLIYFSYDVKMKEKGDIPEGYSVSREKKERFSLILESASTNQTSMYLCASRPIGGVLGTQYFGPGTRLLVL.

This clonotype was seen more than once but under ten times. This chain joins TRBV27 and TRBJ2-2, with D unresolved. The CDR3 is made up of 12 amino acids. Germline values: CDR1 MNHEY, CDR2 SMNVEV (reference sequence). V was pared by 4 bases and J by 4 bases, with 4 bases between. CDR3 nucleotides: TGTGCCAGCAGTTACCTCACCGGGGAGCTGTTTTTT. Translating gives CASSYLTGELFF.

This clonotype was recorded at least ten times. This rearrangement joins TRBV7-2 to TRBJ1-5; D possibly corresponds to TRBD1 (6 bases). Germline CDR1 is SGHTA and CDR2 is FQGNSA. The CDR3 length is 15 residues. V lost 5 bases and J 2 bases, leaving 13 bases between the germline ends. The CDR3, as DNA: TGTGCCAGCAGCCCAGGGGTAAGCGGCAATCAGCCCCAGCATTTT. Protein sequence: CASSPGVSGNQPQHF.

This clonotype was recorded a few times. CDR3 nucleotide sequence: TGTGCCACCGAGGCTAGCGCTTACAATGAGCAGTTCTTC. Translating gives CATEASAYNEQFF. The rearrangement uses TRBV28 and TRBJ2-1; TRBD2 might be the D (6 bases). This CDR3 is built from 13 residues. V was pared by 10 bases and J by 4 bases, with 14 bases between. CDR1 and CDR2 (germline): MDHEN, SYDVKM.

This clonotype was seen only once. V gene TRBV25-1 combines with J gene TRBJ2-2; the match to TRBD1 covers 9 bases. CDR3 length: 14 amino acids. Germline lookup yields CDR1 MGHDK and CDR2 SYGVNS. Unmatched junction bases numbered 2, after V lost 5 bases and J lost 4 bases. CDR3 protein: CASSRQGGTGELFF. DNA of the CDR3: TGTGCCAGCAGTAGACAGGGGGGCACCGGGGAGCTGTTTTTT.

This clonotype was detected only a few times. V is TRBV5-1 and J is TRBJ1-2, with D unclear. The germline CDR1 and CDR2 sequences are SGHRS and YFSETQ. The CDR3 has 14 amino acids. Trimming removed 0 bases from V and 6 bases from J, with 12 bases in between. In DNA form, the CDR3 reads TGCGCCAGCAGCTTGGGGCCCCAAACAGATGGCTACACCTTC. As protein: CASSLGPQTDGYTF.

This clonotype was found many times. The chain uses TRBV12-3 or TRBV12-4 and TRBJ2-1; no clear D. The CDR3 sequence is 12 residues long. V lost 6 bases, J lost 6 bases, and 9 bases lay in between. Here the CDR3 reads CASSLRSNEQFF. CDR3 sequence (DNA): TGTGCCAGCAGCCTACGGAGCAATGAGCAGTTCTTC.

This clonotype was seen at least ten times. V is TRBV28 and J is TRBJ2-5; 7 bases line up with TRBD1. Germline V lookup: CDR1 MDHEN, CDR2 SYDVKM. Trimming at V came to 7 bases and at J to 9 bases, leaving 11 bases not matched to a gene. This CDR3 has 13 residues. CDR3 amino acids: CASKGTEGSAQYF. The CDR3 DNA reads TGTGCCAGCAAGGGGACAGAGGGTTCGGCCCAGTACTTC.

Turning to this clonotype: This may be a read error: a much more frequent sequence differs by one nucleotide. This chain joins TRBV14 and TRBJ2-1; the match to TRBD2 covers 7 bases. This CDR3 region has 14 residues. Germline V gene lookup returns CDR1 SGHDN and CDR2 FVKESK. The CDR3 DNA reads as TGTACCAGCAGCCCGGGGAGCGGGATGAATGAGCAGTTCTTC. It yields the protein CTSSPGSGMNEQFF.

The CDR3 protein is CASSLPFEAAPLHF. The CDR3 DNA reads TGTGCCAGCAGTTTACCGTTCGAGGCGGCACCCCTCCACTTT. This chain connects TRBV12-3 or TRBV12-4 to TRBJ1-6, with D unclear. Trimming stripped 2 bases from V and 11 bases from J, with 13 bases between. The CDR3 has 14 residues.

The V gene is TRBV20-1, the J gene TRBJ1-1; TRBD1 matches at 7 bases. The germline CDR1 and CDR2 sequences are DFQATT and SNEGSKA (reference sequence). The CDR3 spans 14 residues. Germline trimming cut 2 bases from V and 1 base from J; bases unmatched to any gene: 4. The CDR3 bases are TGCAGTGCTAGATTTGAGGGGGCGAACACTGAAGCTTTCTTT. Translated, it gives CSARFEGANTEAFF.

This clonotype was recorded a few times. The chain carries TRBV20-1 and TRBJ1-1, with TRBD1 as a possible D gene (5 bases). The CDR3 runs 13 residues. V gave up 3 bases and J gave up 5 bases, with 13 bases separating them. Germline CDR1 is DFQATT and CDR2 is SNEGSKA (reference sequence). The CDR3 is CSASSGAGTEAFF. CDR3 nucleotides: TGCAGTGCTAGTTCTGGGGCCGGAACTGAAGCTTTCTTT.

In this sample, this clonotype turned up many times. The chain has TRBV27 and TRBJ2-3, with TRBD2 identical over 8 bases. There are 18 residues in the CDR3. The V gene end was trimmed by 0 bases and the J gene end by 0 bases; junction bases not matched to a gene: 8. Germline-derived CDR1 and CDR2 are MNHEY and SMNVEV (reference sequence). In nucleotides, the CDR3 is TGTGCCAGCAGTTTATCTGGGGGTAGCGGGACTAGCACAGATACGCAGTATTTT. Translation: CASSLSGGSGTSTDTQYF.